The clone carrying this TCR beta chain showed up just a few times. Its cognate antigen is unknown. The data stem from a study of beta chain features in type 1 diabetes. Study as a whole: Sorted cells, 90 million to 120 million in number, were examined across all samples.

Findings and caveats of the study: Shortening of TCRB CDR3s, moderate but significant, appeared in all four CD4+ subsets of Type 1 diabetes patients. Equally in patients and controls, shorter templates might have been favored by PCR.

The J segment lost 0 bases and the V segment lost 5 bases, leaving 3 bases of the junction unmatched. Germline assignment: CDR1 SQVTM and CDR2 ANQGSEA. CDR3 length: 14 residues. Expressed TCRB transcripts were sequenced, since all the RNA that had been isolated was reverse transcribed. Sequencing was performed with immunoSEQ multiplex PCR; in TCRdb, only in-frame clones are kept and a portion is missing. Among approximately 170,000 clones listed, about 8% were seen once. Sequenced input: central memory CD4+ T cells from blood. The source is a woman between 35 and 50 years old with type 1 diabetes. This rearrangement joins TRBV29-1 to TRBJ1-5, with 8 bases matching TRBD1. Here the CDR3 reads CSVQGQDSNQPQHF. CDR3 sequence (DNA): TGCAGCGTTCAGGGACAGGATAGCAATCAGCCCCAGCATTTT.